This entry lists 15 T cell receptor beta chains sequenced from one sample in a study of T-cell memory formation after mild COVID-19. TCRdb used MiXCR to reprocess the 5' RACE reads, holding one entry per CDR3 protein. The table shows around 430,000 distinct CDR3 sequences, with roughly 15% occurring only once. The sequenced sample was PBMCs or a T cell subset sorted from them (not recorded which). These receptor sequences come from a young man who had mild COVID-19 (a few samples of this study predate the infection). Cell type and time point are not known.

The J gene is TRBJ1-2, the V gene TRBV7-9; D is unresolved. CDR3 length: 12 residues. Trimming cost V 5 bases and J 8 bases, with 12 bases left between them. Germline V lookup: CDR1 SEHNR, CDR2 FQNEAQ (reference sequence). The CDR3 DNA reads TGTGCCAGCAGCCCCCCTGGAGTCGGCTACACCTTC. This sequence encodes CASSPPGVGYTF.

This clonotype appeared many times. The V gene is TRBV7-3, the J gene TRBJ2-2; 8 bases map to TRBD2. Looked up from germline, CDR1 is SGHTA and CDR2 is FQGTGA. The CDR3 is 17 amino acids. The J segment lost 0 bases and the V segment lost 5 bases, leaving 8 bases of the junction unmatched. CDR3 coding DNA: TGTGCCAGCAGCCTTAGCGGGGCGGCAACGAACACCGGGGAGCTGTTTTTT. Amino acid sequence: CASSLSGAATNTGELFF.

A few counts support this clonotype. The chain has TRBV12-3 or TRBV12-4 and TRBJ1-4; TRBD1 matches 7 bases. The V and J ends lost 6 bases and 6 bases, in that order; junction bases with no gene match: 7. This CDR3 comprises 14 residues. CDR3 in amino acids: CASRKTGEDEKLFF. The CDR3 DNA reads as TGTGCCAGCAGAAAAACAGGGGAGGATGAAAAACTGTTTTTT.

V is TRBV28 and J is TRBJ2-7; D is uncertain. Trimming left V 8 bases short and J 3 bases short, with 11 bases between. Germline V CDR1 and CDR2: MDHEN, SYDVKM. The CDR3 runs to 12 residues. In nucleotides, the CDR3 is TGTGCCAGCCTCCGGCACTTCTACGAGCAGTACGTC. Its translation: CASLRHFYEQYV.

The chain recombines TRBV5-1 with TRBJ2-1, with TRBD2 identical over 13 bases. Trimming at V came to 3 bases and at J to 0 bases, leaving 9 bases not matched to a gene. The CDR3 extends over 19 amino acids. Germline CDR1 and CDR2: SGHRS and YFSETQ. CDR3 in DNA: TGCGCCAGCAGCTCCCCAGGACTAGCGGGGGATCCCTCCTACAATGAGCAGTTCTTC. As protein: CASSSPGLAGDPSYNEQFF.

The chain couples TRBV9 to TRBJ2-7, with D perhaps TRBD2 (7 bases). The CDR3 spans 14 residues. Germline V gene data show CDR1 as SGDLS and CDR2 as YYNGEE. V was shortened by 4 bases and J by 6 bases, with 17 bases between the two germline ends. This chain's CDR3 is CASSTQTGGGEQYF. DNA for the CDR3: TGTGCCAGCAGCACCCAGACGGGGGGCGGCGAGCAGTACTTC.

This sequence joins TRBV7-6 and TRBJ2-3; tentatively, D is TRBD2 (6 bases). Trimming removed 5 bases from V and 4 bases from J, with 16 bases in between. Looked up from germline, CDR1 is SGHVS and CDR2 is FNYEAQ. CDR3 length: 15 amino acids. The CDR3 region is CASSAQAPGADTQYF. The CDR3 DNA sequence: TGTGCCAGCAGCGCTCAGGCCCCGGGGGCAGATACGCAGTATTTT.

This chain joins TRBV5-1 and TRBJ2-3; 11 bases are shared with TRBD2. CDR3 length: 18 residues. The J segment lost 1 base and the V segment lost 4 bases, leaving 11 bases of the junction unmatched. Germline V lookup: CDR1 SGHRS, CDR2 YFSETQ. The CDR3 sequence: CASSLGPSGGSGTDTQYF. Written as DNA, the CDR3 is TGCGCCAGCAGCCTCGGACCTAGCGGGGGGTCTGGCACAGATACGCAGTATTTT.

This clonotype has just one count. The gene calls are TRBV13 and TRBJ1-2, with TRBD1 matching 7 bases. The CDR3 has 15 residues. CDR1 and CDR2 from the germline V gene are PRHDT and FYEKMQ (reference sequence). The junction had 9 bases not matched to a gene; V was cut back by 2 bases and J by 6 bases. CDR3 bases: TGTGCCAGCAGCTTATCCGTACAGGGGTTCGATGGCTACACCTTC. Residues: CASSLSVQGFDGYTF.

The J gene is TRBJ2-5, the V gene TRBV6-1; 7 positions match TRBD2. V lost 4 bases to trimming and J lost 5 bases; unmatched junction nucleotides: 7. CDR1 MNHNS and CDR2 SASEGT come from the germline V gene. The CDR3 runs 14 residues. Written as DNA, the CDR3 is TGTGCCAGCAGTGTATTTCAGGGAGGGGAGACCCAGTACTTC. This codes for CASSVFQGGETQYF.

The rearrangement uses TRBV12-3 or TRBV12-4 and TRBJ2-3; 7 positions agree with TRBD1. This CDR3 spans 15 amino acids. V lost 5 bases to trimming and J lost 2 bases; unmatched junction nucleotides: 7. The CDR3: CASSQQGWDTDTQYF. The CDR3 DNA reads as TGTGCCAGCAGTCAACAGGGGTGGGACACAGATACGCAGTATTTT.

The chain uses TRBV5-5 and TRBJ2-5; D is possibly TRBD1 or TRBD2 (5 bases each). V was shortened by 5 bases and J by 4 bases, with 21 bases between the two germline ends. In germline, CDR1 is SGHKS, CDR2 YYEKEE (reference sequence). CDR3 length: 16 amino acids. CDR3 sequence reads: CASRKTGTGLGETQYF. The CDR3 DNA is TGTGCCAGCAGAAAAACCGGGACGGGTCTGGGAGAGACCCAGTACTTC.

This clonotype was recorded a few times. This chain uses TRBV7-3 with TRBJ2-6; perhaps TRBD2 as D (5 bases). This CDR3 comprises 16 residues. Trimming removed 5 bases from V and 2 bases from J, with 13 bases in between. CDR1 SGHTA and CDR2 FQGTGA come from the germline V gene. This chain's CDR3 is CASSPEVAPGANVLTF. In DNA, the CDR3 is TGTGCCAGCAGCCCGGAGGTGGCCCCTGGGGCCAACGTCCTGACTTTC.

This clonotype was detected only a few times. The chain recombines TRBV6-5 with TRBJ2-1; D ambiguous. Trimming took 0 bases from V and 9 from J, leaving 9 bases between them. Germline CDR1 MNHEY, CDR2 SVGAGI. CDR3 length equals 13 residues. The CDR3 DNA follows: TGTGCCAGCAGTTACTCCCGGGTCTCTGAGCAGTTCTTC. It encodes CASSYSRVSEQFF.

This chain's CDR3 is CASSTDGPYGYTF. In DNA, the CDR3 is TGTGCCAGCAGCACTGACGGCCCCTATGGCTACACCTTC. The chain uses TRBV27 and TRBJ1-2, with unresolved D. Germline V gene lookup returns CDR1 MNHEY and CDR2 SMNVEV (reference sequence). The CDR3 sequence is 13 residues long. V lost 6 bases to trimming and J lost 4 bases, with 12 bases between them.